The present T cell receptor (beta chain) was sequenced within a study of blood T cell repertoires in COVID-19. About the study: Samples came from the United States, Italy and Spain, spanning acute and convalescent COVID-19. Nucleic acid was either cDNA or gDNA, and it came from T cells, B-cell-depleted T cells, or PBMCs.

Authors' data handling: Amplification with reference gene primers provided the estimates of nucleated cell counts. Measured with immunoSEQ multiplex PCR; TCRdb has only the in-frame clones, and not every one. D and trimming were read from the DNA, whereas the V and J calls and clone size are those reported in that table. The data hold nearly 55,000 clones, with about 82% observed a single time. This clonotype originated in a man aged 65-85 years with active COVID-19. The sequenced sample was peripheral blood.

As DNA, the CDR3 is TGTGCCAGCAGTCAACCTGGTCAGGGGCGCCACGAGCAGTACTTC. It is translated as CASSQPGQGRHEQYF. The chain carries TRBV27 and TRBJ2-7; D may be TRBD1 (6 bases). The V gene's germline CDR1 is MNHEY and CDR2 SMNVEV (reference sequence). Trimming pared 5 bases from V and 5 bases from J, leaving 19 bases between. The CDR3 is 15 residues long.